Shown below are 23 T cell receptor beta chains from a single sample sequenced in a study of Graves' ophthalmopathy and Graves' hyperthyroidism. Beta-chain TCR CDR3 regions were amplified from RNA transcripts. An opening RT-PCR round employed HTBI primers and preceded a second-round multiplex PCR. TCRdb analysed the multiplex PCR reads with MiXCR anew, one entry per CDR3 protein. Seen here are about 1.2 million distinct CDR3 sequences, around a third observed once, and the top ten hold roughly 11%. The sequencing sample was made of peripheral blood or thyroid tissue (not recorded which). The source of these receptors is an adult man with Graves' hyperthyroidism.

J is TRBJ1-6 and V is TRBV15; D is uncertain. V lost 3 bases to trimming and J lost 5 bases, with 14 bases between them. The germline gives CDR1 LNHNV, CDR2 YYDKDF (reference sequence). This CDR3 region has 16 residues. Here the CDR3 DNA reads TGTGCCACCAGCAGCTTACGGGGATCCGATAATTCACCCCTCCACTTT. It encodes CATSSLRGSDNSPLHF. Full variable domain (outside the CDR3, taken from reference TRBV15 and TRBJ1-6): DAMVIQNPRYQVTQFGKPVTLSCSQTLNHNVMYWYQQKSSQAPKLLFHYYDKDFNNEADTPDNFQSRRPNTSFCFLDIRSPGLGDTAMYLCATSSLRGSDNSPLHFGNGTRLTVT.

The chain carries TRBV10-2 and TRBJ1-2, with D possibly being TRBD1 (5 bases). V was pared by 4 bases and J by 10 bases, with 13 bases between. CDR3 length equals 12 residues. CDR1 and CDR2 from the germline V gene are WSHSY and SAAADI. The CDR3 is CASSGSLGAYTF. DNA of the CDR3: TGCGCCAGCAGTGGCTCTCTCGGGGCCTACACCTTC.

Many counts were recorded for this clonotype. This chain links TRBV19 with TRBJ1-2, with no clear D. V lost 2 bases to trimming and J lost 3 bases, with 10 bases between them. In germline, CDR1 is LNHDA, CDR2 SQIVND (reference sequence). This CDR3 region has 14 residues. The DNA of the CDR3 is TGTGCCAGTAGTATACCGGGCAGTTACTATGGCTACACCTTC. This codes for CASSIPGSYYGYTF.

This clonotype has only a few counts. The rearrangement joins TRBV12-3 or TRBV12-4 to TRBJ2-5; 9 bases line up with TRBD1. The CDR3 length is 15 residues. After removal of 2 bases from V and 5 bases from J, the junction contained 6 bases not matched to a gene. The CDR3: CASSLKTGGVETQYF. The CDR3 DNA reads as TGTGCCAGCAGTTTAAAAACAGGGGGCGTGGAGACCCAGTACTTC.

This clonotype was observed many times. CDR3 loop: CASRVGGNSNQPQHF. CDR3 bases: TGTGCCAGCAGAGTTGGCGGAAATAGCAATCAGCCCCAGCATTTT. The chain carries TRBV2 and TRBJ1-5; unclear D gene. V lost 6 bases and J 0 bases, leaving 12 bases between the germline ends. CDR3 length equals 15 residues. Germline lookup yields CDR1 SNHLY and CDR2 FYNNEI.

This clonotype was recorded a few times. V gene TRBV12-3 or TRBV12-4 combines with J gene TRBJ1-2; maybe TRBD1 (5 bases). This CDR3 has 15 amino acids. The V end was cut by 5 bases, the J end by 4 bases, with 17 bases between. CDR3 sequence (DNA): TGTGCCAGCAGTCCACCCGACAGACGCTTCTATGGCTACACCTTC. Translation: CASSPPDRRFYGYTF.

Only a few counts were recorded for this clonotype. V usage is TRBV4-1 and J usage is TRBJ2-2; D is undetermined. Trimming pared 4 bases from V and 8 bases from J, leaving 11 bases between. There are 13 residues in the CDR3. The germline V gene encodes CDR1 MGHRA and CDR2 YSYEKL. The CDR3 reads CASSRIGIGELFF. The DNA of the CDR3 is TGCGCCAGCAGCCGGATTGGAATTGGGGAGCTGTTTTTT.

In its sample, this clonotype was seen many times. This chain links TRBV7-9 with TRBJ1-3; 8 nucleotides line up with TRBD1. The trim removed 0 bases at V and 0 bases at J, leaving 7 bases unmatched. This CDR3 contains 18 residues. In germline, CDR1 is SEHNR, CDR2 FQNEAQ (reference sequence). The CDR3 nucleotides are TGTGCCAGCAGCTTAGCGCGTACAGGGGGAAGCTCTGGAAACACCATATATTTT. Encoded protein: CASSLARTGGSSGNTIYF.

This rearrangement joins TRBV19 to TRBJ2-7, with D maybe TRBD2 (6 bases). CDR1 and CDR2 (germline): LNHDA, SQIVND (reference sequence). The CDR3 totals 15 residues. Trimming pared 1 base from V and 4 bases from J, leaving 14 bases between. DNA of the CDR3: TGTGCCAGTAGTATAGGCGGGAACAACAGGTACGAGCAGTACTTC. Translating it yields CASSIGGNNRYEQYF. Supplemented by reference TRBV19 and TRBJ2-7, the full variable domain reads DGGITQSPKYLFRKEGQNVTLSCEQNLNHDAMYWYRQDPGQGLRLIYYSQIVNDFQKGDIAEGYSVSREKKESFPLTVTSAQKNPTAFYLCASSIGGNNRYEQYFGPGTRLTVT.

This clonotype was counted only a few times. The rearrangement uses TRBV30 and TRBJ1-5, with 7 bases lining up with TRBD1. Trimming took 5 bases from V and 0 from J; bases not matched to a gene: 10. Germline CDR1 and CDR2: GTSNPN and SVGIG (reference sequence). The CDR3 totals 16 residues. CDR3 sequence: CAWDPGQTYSNQPQHF. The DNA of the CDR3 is TGTGCCTGGGATCCGGGACAGACATATAGCAATCAGCCCCAGCATTTT.

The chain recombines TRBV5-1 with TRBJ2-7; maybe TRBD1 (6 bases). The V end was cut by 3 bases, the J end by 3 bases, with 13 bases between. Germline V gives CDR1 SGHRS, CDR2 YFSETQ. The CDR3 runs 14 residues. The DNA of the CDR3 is TGCGCCAGCAGCTCGGACAGAATGTACTACGAGCAGTACTTC. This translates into CASSSDRMYYEQYF.

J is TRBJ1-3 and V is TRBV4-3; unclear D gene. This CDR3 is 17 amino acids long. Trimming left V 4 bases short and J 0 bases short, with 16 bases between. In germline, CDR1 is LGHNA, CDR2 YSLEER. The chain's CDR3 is CASSPRSYGSSGNTIYF. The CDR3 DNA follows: TGCGCCAGCAGCCCTCGCTCGTACGGGAGCTCTGGAAACACCATATATTTT.

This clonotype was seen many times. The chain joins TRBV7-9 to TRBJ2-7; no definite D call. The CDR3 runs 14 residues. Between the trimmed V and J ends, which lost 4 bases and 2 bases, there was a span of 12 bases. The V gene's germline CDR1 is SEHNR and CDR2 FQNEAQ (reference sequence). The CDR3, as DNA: TGTGCCAGCAGCTCCCTCGGACCGGCCTACGAGCAGTACTTC. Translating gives CASSSLGPAYEQYF.

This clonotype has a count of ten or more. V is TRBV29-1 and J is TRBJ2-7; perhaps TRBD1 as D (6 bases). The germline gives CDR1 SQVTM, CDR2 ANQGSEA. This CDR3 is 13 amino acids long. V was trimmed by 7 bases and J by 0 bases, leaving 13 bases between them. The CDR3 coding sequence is TGCAGCGGGGCGACAGGACCCTCCTACGAGCAGTACTTC. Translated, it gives CSGATGPSYEQYF.

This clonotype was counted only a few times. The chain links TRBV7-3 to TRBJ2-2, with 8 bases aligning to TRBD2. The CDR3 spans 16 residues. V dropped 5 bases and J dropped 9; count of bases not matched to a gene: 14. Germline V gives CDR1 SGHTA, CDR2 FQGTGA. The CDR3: CASSPLSGSLAWELFF. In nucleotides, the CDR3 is TGTGCCAGCAGCCCCCTAAGCGGGAGCCTGGCGTGGGAGCTGTTTTTT. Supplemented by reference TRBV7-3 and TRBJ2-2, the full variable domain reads GAGVSQTPSNKVTEKGKYVELRCDPISGHTALYWYRQSLGQGPEFLIYFQGTGAADDSGLPNDRFFAVRPEGSVSTLKIQRTERGDSAVYLCASSPLSGSLAWELFFGEGSRLTVL.

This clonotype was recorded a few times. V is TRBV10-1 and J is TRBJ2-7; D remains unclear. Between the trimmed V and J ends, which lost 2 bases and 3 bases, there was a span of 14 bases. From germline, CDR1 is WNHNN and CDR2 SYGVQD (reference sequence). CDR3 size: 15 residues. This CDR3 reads CASSEPPPGRYEQYF. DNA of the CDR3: TGCGCCAGCAGTGAGCCCCCCCCTGGACGCTACGAGCAGTACTTC.

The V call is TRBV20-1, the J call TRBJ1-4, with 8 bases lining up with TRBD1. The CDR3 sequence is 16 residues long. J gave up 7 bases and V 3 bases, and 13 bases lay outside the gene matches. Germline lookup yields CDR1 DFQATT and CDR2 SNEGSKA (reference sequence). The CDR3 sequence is CSASYAPDRVSEKLFF. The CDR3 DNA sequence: TGCAGTGCTAGCTATGCACCGGACAGGGTCAGTGAAAAACTGTTTTTT.

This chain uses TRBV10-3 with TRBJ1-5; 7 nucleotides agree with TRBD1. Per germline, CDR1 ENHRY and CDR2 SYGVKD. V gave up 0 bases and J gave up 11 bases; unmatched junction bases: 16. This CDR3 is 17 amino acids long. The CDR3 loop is CAISESGGVGYQETQHF. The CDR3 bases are TGTGCCATCAGTGAGTCAGGGGGCGTCGGGTACCAAGAGACCCAGCATTTT.

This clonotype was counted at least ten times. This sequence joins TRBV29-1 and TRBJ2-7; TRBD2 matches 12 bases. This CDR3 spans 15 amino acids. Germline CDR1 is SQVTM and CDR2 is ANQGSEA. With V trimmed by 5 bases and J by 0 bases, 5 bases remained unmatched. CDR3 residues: CSVHLTSGSSYEQYF. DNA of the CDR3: TGCAGCGTTCACTTGACTAGCGGGAGCTCCTACGAGCAGTACTTC.

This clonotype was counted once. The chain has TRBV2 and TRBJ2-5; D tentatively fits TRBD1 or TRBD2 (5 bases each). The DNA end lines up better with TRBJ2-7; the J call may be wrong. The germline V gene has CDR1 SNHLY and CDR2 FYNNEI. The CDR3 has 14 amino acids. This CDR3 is CASSSEGLDYEQYF. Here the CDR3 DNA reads TGTGCCAGCAGTTCTGAGGGGTTAGACTACGAGCAGTACTTC.

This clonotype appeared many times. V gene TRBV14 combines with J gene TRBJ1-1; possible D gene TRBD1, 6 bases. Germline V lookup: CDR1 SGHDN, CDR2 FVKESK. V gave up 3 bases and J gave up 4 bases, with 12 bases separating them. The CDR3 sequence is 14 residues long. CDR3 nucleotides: TGTGCCAGCAGCCAGGGGGCGCGGGGCACTGAAGCTTTCTTT. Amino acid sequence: CASSQGARGTEAFF.

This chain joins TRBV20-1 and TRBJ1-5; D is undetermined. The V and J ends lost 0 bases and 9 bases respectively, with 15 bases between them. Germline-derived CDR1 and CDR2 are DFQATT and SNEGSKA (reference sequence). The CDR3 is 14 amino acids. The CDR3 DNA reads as TGCAGTGCTAGAGATGGGATGTCGCCGCGGCCCCAGCATTTT. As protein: CSARDGMSPRPQHF.

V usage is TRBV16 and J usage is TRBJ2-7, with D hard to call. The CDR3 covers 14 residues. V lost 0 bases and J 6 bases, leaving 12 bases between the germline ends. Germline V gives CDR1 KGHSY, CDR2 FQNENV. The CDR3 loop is CASSQSRHPSEQYF. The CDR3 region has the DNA TGTGCCAGCAGCCAATCAAGACACCCGTCCGAGCAGTACTTC.